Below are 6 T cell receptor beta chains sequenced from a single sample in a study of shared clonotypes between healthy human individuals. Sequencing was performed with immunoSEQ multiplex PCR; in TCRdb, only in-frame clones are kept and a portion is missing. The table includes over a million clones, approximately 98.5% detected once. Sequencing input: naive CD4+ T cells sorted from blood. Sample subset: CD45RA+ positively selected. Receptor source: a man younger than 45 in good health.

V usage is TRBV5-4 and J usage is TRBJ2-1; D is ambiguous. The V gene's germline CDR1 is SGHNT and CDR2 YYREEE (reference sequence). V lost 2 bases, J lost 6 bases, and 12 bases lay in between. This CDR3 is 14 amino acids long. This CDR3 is CASSFEALTNEQFF. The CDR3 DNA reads TGTGCCAGCAGCTTCGAAGCCTTAACCAATGAGCAGTTCTTC.

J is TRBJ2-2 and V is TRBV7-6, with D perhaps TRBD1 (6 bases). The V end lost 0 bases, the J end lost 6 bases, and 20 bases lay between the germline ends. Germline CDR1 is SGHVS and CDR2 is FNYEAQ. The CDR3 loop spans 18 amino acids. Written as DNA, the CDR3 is TGTGCCAGCAGCTTAGCAGGACAGCCCAAGATTAGCCCCGGGGAGCTGTTTTTT. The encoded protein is CASSLAGQPKISPGELFF.

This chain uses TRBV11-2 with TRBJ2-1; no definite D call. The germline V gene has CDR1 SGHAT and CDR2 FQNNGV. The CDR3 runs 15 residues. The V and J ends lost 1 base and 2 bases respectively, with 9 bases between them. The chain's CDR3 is CASSLGIGTYNEQFF. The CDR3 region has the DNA TGTGCCAGCAGCTTAGGCATCGGCACCTACAATGAGCAGTTCTTC.

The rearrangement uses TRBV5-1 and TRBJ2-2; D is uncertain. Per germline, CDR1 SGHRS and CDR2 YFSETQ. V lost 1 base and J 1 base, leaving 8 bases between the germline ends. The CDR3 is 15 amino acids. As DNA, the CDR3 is TGCGCCAGCAGCTTGACAGAAAGGAACACCGGGGAGCTGTTTTTT. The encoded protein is CASSLTERNTGELFF.

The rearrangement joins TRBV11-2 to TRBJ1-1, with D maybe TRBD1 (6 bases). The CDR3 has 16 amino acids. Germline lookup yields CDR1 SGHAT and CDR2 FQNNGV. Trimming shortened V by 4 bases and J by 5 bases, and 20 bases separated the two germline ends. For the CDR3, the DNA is TGTGCCAGCAGCTGGAATCAGGGGACATTCCTGACTGAAGCTTTCTTT. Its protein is CASSWNQGTFLTEAFF.

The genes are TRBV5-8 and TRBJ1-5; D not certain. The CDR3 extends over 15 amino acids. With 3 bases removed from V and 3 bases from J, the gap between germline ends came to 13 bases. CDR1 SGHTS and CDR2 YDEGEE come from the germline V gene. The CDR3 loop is CASSSYTVPNQPQHF. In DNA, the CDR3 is TGTGCCAGCAGCTCATATACGGTCCCCAATCAGCCCCAGCATTTT.